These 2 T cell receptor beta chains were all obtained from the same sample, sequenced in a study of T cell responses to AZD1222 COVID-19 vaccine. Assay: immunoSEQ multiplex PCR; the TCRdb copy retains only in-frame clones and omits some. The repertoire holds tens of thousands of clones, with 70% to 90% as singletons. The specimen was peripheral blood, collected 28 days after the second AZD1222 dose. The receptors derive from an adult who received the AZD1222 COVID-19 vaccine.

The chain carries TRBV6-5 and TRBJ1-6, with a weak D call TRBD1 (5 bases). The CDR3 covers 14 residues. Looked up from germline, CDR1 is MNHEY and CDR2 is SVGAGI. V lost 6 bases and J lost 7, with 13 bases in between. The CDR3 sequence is CASRVQVQNSPLHF. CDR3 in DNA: TGTGCCAGCAGGGTACAGGTTCAGAATTCACCCCTCCACTTT.

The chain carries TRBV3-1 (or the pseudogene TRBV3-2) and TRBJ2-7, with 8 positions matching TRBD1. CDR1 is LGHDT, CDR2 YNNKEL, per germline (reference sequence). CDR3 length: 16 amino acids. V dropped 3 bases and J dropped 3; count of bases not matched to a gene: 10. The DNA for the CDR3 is TGTGCCAGCAGCCAGTCTACAGGGGGTCTACGCTACGAGCAGTACTTC. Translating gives CASSQSTGGLRYEQYF.